This is a list of T cell receptor beta chains from one sample in a study of early T cells in non-severe SARS-CoV-2 infection. MiXCR, applied by TCRdb to the 5' RACE reads, yields one record per CDR3 protein. The top ten clones hold roughly 2.5% of a sample with roughly 30,000 distinct CDR3 sequences, over 5% of them seen once. Sequenced: whole blood. These receptors were collected from an adult who was a healthcare worker with PCR-confirmed SARS-CoV-2 infection or an uninfected control (not recorded which). The CDR3 runs from the conserved cysteine through the conserved F or W.

>TRBJ2-7|TRBV11-2
CASSSGTRQLPYEQYF
>TRBJ2-1|TRBV9
CASSVGLPVSSEQFF
>TRBJ1-1|TRBV29-1
CSSGHNGGEAFF
>TRBJ2-7|TRBV21-1
CASSKEQAYEQYF
>TRBJ2-5|TRBV11-2
CASTPQLAHEETQYF
>TRBJ2-3|TRBV28
CASSLRILLSTDTQYF
>TRBJ1-6|TRBV20-1
CSARQPNSPLHF
>TRBJ2-7|TRBV4-1
CASSQASGEQYF
>TRBJ1-2|TRBV5-1
CASSYPDRYGYTF
>TRBJ1-1|TRBV9
CASSVEGRGWGTEAFF
>TRBJ2-2|TRBV20-1
CSASQASGGTGELFF
>TRBJ1-1|TRBV11-3
CASSLDPGSAEAFF
>TRBJ1-2|TRBV7-9
CASSETNQLTRDGGYTF
>TRBJ2-7|TRBV3-1
CASSQGAGPREQYF
>TRBJ1-3|TRBV2
CASSEDRFSGNTIYF
>TRBJ2-3|TRBV2
CASRFAPQGFTDTQYF
>TRBJ1-3|TRBV3-1
CASSLRDLDGNTIYF
>TRBJ1-3|TRBV7-9
CASSTQDRGPNTIYF
>TRBJ1-5|TRBV27
CASSFNQFGGQPQHF
>TRBJ2-4|TRBV5-6
CASSFGGGGVNIQYF
>TRBJ2-3|TRBV6-6
CASSGLVVAVTDTQYF
>TRBJ1-1|TRBV5-1
CASSLSAFGGAEAFF
>TRBJ1-3|TRBV2
CASRATTGTGNTIYF
>TRBJ2-3|TRBV10-1
CASNGERGPADTQYF
>TRBJ2-1|TRBV5-1
CASSLAGRSEQFF
>TRBJ1-2|TRBV12-2
CASRYLGPQGYGYTF
>TRBJ1-5|TRBV28
CASSLFRDSNQPQHF
>TRBJ1-6|TRBV6-2/TRBV6-3
CASRERPWRGSPLHF
>TRBJ2-1|TRBV7-3
CASSLMGYSGPSSYNEQFF
>TRBJ2-2|TRBV7-7
CASSLARNTGELFF
>TRBJ2-1|TRBV11-2
CASSGTSGSHEQFF
>TRBJ1-1|TRBV29-1
CSVGEGRGNTEAFF
>TRBJ1-2|TRBV7-9
CAGTDRDAYYGYTF
>TRBJ2-1|TRBV18
CASSPQALSDNEQFF
>TRBJ2-3|TRBV7-6
CASSLVRGDTQYF
>TRBJ2-1|TRBV3-1
CASSLPTGTWDVDEQFF
>TRBJ2-7|TRBV12-3/TRBV12-4
CASSSSYEQYF
>TRBJ2-7|TRBV12-3/TRBV12-4
CASSPPTFEQYF
>TRBJ2-1|TRBV12-3/TRBV12-4
CASSLAGLADDNEQFF
>TRBJ2-5|TRBV27
CASSLLGLAGGYPGQETQYF
>TRBJ2-5|TRBV5-1
CASSLGRRGLLQETQYF
>TRBJ2-1|TRBV24-1
CATSDPNTGSSYNEQFF
>TRBJ2-1|TRBV19
CASSTPVRTGSIEQFF
>TRBJ1-1|TRBV20-1
CSARDLGHSMNTEAFF
>TRBJ2-2|TRBV11-2
CASSSRGTGGTGELFF
>TRBJ2-2|TRBV29-1
CSARTSGELFF
>TRBJ2-7|TRBV6-1
CASSDRWQYF
>TRBJ2-1|TRBV12-3/TRBV12-4
CASSSSGTSVLNEQFF
>TRBJ2-4|TRBV11-3
CASSLVDPLQRQKLAKNIQYF
>TRBJ1-4|TRBV14
CASSPGQFRSEKLFF
>TRBJ2-1|TRBV14
CASSLAGGLYNEQFF
>TRBJ1-6|TRBV5-5
CASSLLAGNSPLHF
>TRBJ2-6|TRBV7-8
CASSLSSGANVLTF
>TRBJ1-5|TRBV5-6
CASSTLRGRGDQPQHF
>TRBJ1-2|TRBV12-3/TRBV12-4
CASRPPGTGGGKLRGYTF
>TRBJ2-5|TRBV30
CAWSVQARQETQYF